This T cell receptor beta chain appears in the sequencing data of a study of blood T cell repertoires in COVID-19. Looking at the study overall: Samples taken during acute and convalescent COVID-19 were collected in the United States, Italy and Spain.

This clone appeared a single time. Trimming cost V 0 bases and J 1 base, with 10 bases left between them. Germline V gene data show CDR1 as SGHRS and CDR2 as YFSETQ. The CDR3 spans 15 residues. Methods used by the authors: Reference gene primer amplification yielded estimated nucleated cell counts. The table came from immunoSEQ multiplex PCR; TCRdb's copy has only in-frame clones and leaves some out. V, J and clone size derive from that table, while D and trimming were established from the DNA sequence. The sample has approximately 330,000 clones; 65% to 90% are singletons. The sequence was collected from a middle-aged woman with acute COVID-19. What was sequenced was PBMCs or T cells enriched from blood (not recorded which). V is TRBV5-1 and J is TRBJ1-2; maybe TRBD1 (6 bases). CDR3 in amino acids: CASSLGDIFNYGYTF. DNA for the CDR3: TGCGCCAGCAGCTTGGGGGACATATTTAACTATGGCTACACCTTC. Variable domain in full (rest from reference TRBV5-1 and TRBJ1-2): KAGVTQTPRYLIKTRGQQVTLSCSPISGHRSVSWYQQTPGQGLQFLFEYFSETQRNKGNFPGRFSGRQFSNSRSEMNVSTLELGDSALYLCASSLGDIFNYGYTFGSGTRLTVV.